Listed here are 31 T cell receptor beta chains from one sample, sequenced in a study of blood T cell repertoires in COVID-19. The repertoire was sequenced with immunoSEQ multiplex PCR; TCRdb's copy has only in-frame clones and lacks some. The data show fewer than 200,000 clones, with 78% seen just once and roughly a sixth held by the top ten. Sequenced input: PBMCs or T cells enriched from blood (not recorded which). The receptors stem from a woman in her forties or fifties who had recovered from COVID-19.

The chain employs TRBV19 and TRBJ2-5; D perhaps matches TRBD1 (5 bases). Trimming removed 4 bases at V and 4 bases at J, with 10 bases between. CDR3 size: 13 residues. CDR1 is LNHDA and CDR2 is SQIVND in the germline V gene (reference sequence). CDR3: CASSSRDGETQYF. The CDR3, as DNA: TGTGCCAGTAGTAGCAGGGATGGAGAGACCCAGTACTTC.

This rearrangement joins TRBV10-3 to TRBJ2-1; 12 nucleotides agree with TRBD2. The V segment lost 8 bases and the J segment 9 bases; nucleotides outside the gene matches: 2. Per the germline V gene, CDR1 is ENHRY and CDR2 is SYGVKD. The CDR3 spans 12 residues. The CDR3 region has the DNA TGTGCCATCGGGACTAGCGGGTCTGAGCAGTTCTTC. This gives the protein CAIGTSGSEQFF.

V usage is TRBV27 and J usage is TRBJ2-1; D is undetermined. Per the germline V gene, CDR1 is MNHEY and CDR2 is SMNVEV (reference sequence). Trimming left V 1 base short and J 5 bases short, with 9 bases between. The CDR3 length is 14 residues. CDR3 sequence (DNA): TGTGCCAGCAGTTTATTGTCTACGAACAATGAGCAGTTCTTC. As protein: CASSLLSTNNEQFF.

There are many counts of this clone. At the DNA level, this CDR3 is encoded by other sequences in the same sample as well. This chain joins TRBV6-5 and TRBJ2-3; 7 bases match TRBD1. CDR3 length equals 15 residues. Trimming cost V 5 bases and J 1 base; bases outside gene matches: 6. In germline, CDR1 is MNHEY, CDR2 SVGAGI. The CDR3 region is CASSRQGRGTDTQYF. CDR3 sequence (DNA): TGTGCCAGCAGTAGACAGGGAAGGGGCACAGATACGCAGTATTTT.

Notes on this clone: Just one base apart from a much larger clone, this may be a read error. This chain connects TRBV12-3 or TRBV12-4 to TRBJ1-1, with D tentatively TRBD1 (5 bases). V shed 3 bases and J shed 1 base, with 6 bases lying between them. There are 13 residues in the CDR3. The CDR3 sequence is CASSFTGNTEAFF. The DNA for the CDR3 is TGTGCCAGCAGTTTCACAGGGAACACTGAAGCTTTCTTT.

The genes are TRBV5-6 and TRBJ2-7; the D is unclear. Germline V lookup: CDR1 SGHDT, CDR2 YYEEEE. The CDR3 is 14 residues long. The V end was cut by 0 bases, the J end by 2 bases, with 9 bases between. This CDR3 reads CASSLEDSAYEQYF. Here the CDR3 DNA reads TGTGCCAGCAGCTTGGAAGACTCCGCCTACGAGCAGTACTTC.

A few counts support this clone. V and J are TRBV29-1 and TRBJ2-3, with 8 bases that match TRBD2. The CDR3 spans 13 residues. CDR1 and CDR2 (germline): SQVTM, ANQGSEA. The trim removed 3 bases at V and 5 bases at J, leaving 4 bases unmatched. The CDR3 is CSVDLTSGDTQYF. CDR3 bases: TGCAGCGTTGATTTAACTAGCGGAGATACGCAGTATTTT.

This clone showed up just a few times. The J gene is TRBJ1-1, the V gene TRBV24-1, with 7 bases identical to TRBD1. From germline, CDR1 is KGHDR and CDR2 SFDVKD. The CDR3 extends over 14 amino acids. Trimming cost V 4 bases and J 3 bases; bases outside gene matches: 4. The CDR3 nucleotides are TGTGCCACCAGTGAAACAGGGGTTCACACTGAAGCTTTCTTT. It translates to CATSETGVHTEAFF.

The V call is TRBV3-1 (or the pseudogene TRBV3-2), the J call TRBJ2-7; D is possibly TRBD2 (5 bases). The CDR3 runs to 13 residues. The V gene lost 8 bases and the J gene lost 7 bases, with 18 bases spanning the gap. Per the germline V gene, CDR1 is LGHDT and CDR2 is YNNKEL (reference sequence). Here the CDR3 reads CASQSELSEEQYF. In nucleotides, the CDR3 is TGTGCCAGCCAGTCGGAGCTTAGCGAGGAGCAGTACTTC.

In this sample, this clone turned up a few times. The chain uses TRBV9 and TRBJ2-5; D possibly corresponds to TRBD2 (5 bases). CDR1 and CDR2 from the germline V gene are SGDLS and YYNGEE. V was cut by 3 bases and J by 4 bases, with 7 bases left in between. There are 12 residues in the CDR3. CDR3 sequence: CASSAEGETQYF. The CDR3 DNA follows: TGTGCCAGCAGCGCCGAGGGAGAGACCCAGTACTTC.

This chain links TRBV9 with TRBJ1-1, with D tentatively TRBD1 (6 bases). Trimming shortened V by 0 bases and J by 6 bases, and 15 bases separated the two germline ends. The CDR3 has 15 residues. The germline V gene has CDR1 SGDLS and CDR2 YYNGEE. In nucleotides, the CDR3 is TGTGCCAGCAGCGTAGGGGAAACAGGGTCAGCTGAAGCTTTCTTT. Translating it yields CASSVGETGSAEAFF.

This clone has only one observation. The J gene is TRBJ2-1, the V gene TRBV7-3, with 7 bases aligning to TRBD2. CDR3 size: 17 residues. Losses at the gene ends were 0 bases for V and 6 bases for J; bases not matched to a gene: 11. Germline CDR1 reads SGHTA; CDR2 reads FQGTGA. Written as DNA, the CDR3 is TGTGCCAGCAGCTTAACGTTCGCGGGAGCCCGGTTCAATGAGCAGTTCTTC. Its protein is CASSLTFAGARFNEQFF.

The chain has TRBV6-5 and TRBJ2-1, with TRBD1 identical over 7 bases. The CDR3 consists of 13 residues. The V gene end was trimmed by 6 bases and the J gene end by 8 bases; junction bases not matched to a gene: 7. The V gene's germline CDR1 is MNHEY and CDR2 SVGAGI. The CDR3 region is CASRETGSDEQFF. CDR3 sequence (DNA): TGTGCCAGCAGAGAGACAGGGTCGGATGAGCAGTTCTTC.

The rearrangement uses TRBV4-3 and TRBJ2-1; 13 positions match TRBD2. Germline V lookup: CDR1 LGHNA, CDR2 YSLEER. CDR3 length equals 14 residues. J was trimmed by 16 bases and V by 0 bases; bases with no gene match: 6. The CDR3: CASSQEQTSGRFFF. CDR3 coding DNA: TGCGCCAGCAGCCAAGAACAGACTAGCGGGAGGTTCTTCTTC.

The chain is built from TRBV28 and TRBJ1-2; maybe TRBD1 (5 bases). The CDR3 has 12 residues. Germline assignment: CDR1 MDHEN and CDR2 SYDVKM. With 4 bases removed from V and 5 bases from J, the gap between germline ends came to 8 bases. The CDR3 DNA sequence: TGTGCCAGCAGTTCGTCAGGGTATGGCTACACCTTC. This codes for CASSSSGYGYTF.

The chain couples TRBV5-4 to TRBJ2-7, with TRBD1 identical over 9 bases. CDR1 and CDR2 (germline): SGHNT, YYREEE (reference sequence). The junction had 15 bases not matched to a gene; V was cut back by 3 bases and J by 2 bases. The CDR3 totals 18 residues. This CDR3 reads CASSSPPGQGMRPYEQYF. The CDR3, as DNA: TGTGCCAGCAGCTCGCCCCCGGGACAGGGAATGAGGCCCTACGAGCAGTACTTC.

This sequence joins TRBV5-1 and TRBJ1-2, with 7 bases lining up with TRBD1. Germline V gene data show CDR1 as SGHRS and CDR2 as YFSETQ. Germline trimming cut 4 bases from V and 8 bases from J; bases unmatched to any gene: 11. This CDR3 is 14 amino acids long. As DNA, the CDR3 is TGCGCCAGCAGCCAGGGGGACAGCCCAAAGGGCTACACCTTC. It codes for CASSQGDSPKGYTF.

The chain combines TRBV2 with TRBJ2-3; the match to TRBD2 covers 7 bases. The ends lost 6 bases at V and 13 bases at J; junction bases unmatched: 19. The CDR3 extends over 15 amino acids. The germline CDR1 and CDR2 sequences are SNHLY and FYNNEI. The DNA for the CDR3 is TGTGCCAGCAGCCAGAGATCGGCTAGCGGTGAAAGGGAGTATTTT. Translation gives CASSQRSASGEREYF.

The DNA for the CDR3 is TGTGCCAGCAGTGAATGGCTAGCGGGAGGCAACAATGAGCAGTTCTTC. Translated: CASSEWLAGGNNEQFF. This chain connects TRBV2 to TRBJ2-1, with 11 bases matching TRBD2. This CDR3 has 16 residues. Germline V gene data show CDR1 as SNHLY and CDR2 as FYNNEI. The ends lost 2 bases at V and 5 bases at J; junction bases unmatched: 5.

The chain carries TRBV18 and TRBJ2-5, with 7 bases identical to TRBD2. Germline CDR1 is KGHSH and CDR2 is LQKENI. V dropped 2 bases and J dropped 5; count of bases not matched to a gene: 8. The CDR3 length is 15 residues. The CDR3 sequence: CASSPVAGARETQYF. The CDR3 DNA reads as TGTGCCAGCTCACCAGTCGCGGGAGCCAGGGAGACCCAGTACTTC. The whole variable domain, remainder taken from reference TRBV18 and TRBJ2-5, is NAGVMQNPRHLVRRRGQEARLRCSPMKGHSHVYWYRQLPEEGLKFMVYLQKENIIDESGMPKERFSAEFPKEGPSILRIQQVVRGDSAAYFCASSPVAGARETQYFGPGTRLLVL.

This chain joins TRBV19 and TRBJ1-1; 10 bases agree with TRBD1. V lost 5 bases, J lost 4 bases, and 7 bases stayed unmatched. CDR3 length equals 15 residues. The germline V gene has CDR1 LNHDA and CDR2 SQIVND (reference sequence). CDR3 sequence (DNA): TGTGCCAGTAGTCTGACAGGGGGCGGAAGCACTGAAGCTTTCTTT. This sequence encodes CASSLTGGGSTEAFF.

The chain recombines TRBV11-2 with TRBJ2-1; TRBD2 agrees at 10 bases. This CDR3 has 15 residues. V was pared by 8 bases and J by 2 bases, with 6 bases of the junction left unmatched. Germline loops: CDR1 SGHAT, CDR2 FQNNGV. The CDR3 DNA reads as TGTGCCAGCTCCTCGACTAGCGGGCCCTACAATGAGCAGTTCTTC. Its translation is CASSSTSGPYNEQFF.

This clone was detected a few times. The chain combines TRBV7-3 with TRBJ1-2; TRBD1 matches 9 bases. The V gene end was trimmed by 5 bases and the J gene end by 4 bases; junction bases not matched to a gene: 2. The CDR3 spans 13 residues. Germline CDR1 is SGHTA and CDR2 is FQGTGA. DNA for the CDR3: TGTGCCAGCAGCCAGGGACAGGGCTATGGCTACACCTTC. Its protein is CASSQGQGYGYTF.

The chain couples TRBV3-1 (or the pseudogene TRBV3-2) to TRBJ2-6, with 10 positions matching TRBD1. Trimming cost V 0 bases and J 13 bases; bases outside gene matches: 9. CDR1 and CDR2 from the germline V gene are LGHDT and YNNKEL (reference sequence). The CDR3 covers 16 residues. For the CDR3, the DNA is TGTGCCAGCAGCCAAGATCGCGACAGGGGGCGCCGGGTCCTGACTTTC. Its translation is CASSQDRDRGRRVLTF.

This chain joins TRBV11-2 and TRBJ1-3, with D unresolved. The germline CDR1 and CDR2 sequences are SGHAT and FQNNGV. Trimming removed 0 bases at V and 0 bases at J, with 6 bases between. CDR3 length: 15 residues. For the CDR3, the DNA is TGTGCCAGCAGCTTAGAAGGAGGCTCTGGAAACACCATATATTTT. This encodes CASSLEGGSGNTIYF.

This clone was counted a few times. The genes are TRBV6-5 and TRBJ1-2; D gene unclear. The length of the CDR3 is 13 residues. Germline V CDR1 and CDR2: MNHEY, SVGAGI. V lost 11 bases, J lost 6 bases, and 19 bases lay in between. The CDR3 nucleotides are TGTGCCTGCCCTGCGGAGGTCGGGAATGGCTACACCTTC. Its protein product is CACPAEVGNGYTF.

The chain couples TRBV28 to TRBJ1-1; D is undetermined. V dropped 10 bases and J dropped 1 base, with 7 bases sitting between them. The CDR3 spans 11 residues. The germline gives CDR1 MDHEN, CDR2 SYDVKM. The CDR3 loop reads CATWRNTEAFF. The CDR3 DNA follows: TGTGCCACCTGGAGGAACACTGAAGCTTTCTTT.

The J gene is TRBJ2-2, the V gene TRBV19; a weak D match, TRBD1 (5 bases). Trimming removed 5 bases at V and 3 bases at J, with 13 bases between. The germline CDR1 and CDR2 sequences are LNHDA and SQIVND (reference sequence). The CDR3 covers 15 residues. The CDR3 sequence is CASSQIAGYTGELFF. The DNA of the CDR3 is TGTGCCAGTAGTCAGATTGCAGGGTACACCGGGGAGCTGTTTTTT.

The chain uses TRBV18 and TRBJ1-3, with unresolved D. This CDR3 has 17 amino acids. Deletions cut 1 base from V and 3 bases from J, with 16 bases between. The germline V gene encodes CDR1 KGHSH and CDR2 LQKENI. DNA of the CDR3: TGTGCCAGCTCACCACTCGGCTCAGTGAGGAGTGGAAACACCATATATTTT. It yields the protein CASSPLGSVRSGNTIYF. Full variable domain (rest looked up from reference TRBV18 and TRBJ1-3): NAGVMQNPRHLVRRRGQEARLRCSPMKGHSHVYWYRQLPEEGLKFMVYLQKENIIDESGMPKERFSAEFPKEGPSILRIQQVVRGDSAAYFCASSPLGSVRSGNTIYFGEGSWLTVV.

The CDR3: CASSLGLAGGPKDEQFF. The CDR3 coding sequence is TGTGCCAGCAGCTTAGGACTAGCGGGAGGGCCTAAGGATGAGCAGTTCTTC. The V and J genes are TRBV7-2 and TRBJ2-1, with 14 bases aligning to TRBD2. The germline V gene encodes CDR1 SGHTA and CDR2 FQGNSA. The CDR3 has 17 amino acids. V trimming: 1 base; J trimming: 8 bases; junction bases outside the gene matches: 7.

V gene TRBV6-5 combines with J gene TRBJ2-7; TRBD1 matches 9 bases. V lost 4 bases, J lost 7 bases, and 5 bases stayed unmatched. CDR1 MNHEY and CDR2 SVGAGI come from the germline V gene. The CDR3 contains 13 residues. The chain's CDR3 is CASSSGTGREQYF. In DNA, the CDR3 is TGTGCCAGCAGTTCCGGGACAGGGAGGGAGCAGTACTTC.